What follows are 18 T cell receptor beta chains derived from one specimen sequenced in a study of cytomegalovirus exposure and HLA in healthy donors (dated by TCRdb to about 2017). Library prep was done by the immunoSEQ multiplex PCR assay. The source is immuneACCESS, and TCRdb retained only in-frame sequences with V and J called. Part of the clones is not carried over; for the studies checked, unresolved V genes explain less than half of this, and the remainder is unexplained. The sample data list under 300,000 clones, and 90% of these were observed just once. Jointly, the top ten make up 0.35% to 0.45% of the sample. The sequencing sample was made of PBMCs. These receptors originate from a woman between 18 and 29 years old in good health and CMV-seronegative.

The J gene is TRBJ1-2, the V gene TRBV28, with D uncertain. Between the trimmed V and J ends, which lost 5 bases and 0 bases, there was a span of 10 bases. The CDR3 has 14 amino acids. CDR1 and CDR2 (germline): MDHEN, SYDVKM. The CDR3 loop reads CASSLLPTNYGYTF. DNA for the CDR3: TGTGCCAGCAGTCTCCTACCAACTAACTATGGCTACACCTTC.

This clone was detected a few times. CDR3 sequence: CASSPGQTTDTQYF. The CDR3 DNA follows: TGTGCCAGCAGCCCGGGACAAACGACAGATACGCAGTATTTT. This rearrangement joins TRBV6-4 to TRBJ2-3; TRBD1 is a possible D gene (6 bases). Between the trimmed V and J ends, which lost 6 bases and 3 bases, there was a span of 13 bases. Germline V gene lookup returns CDR1 MRHNA and CDR2 SNTAGT. This CDR3 is built from 14 residues.

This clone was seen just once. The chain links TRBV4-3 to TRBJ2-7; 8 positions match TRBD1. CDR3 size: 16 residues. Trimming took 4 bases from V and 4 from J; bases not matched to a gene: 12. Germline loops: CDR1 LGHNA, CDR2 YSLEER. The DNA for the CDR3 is TGCGCCAGCAGCCCTGGGGACAGGATTCCACCGTACGAGCAGTACTTC. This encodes CASSPGDRIPPYEQYF.

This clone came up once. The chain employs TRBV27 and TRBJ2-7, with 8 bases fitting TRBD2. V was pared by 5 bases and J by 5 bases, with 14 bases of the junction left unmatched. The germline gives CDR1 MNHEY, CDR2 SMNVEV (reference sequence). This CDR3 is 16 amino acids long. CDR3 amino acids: CASSPAAGAVMDEQYF. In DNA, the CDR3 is TGTGCCAGCAGTCCAGCAGCGGGGGCGGTGATGGACGAGCAGTACTTC.

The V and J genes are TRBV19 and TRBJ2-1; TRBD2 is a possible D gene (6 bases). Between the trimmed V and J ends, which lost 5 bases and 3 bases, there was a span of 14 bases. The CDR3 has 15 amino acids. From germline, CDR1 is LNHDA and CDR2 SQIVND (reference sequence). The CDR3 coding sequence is TGTGCCAGTAGTCTCTTGGAGACTAGCTACAATGAGCAGTTCTTC. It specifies CASSLLETSYNEQFF.

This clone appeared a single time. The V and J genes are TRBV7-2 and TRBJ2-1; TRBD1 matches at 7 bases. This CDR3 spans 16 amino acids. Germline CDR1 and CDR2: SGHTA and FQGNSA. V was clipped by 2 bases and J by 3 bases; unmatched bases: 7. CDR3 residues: CASSLRRQGFYNEQFF. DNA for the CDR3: TGTGCCAGCAGCTTACGGCGACAGGGATTCTACAATGAGCAGTTCTTC.

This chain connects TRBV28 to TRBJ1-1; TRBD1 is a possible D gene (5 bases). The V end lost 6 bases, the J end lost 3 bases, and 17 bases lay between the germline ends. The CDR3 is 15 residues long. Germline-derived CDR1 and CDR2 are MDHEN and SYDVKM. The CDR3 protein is CASRNGGVFDTEAFF. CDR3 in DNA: TGTGCCAGCAGAAACGGGGGGGTGTTCGACACTGAAGCTTTCTTT.

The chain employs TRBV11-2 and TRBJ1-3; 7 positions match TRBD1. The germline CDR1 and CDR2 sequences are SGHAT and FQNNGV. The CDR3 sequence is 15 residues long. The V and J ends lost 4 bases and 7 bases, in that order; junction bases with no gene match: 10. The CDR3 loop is CASSSRTGLRNTIYF. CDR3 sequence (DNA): TGTGCCAGCAGCTCCCGGACAGGCCTCAGGAACACCATATATTTT.

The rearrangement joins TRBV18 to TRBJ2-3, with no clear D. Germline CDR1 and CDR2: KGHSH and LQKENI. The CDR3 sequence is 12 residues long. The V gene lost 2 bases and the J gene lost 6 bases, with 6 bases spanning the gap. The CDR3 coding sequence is TGTGCCAGCTCACCATTAGCCGATACGCAGTATTTT. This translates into CASSPLADTQYF.

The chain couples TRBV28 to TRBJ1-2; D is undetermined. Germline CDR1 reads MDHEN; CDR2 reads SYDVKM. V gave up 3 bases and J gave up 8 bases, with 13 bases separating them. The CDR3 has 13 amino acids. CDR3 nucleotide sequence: TGTGCCAGCAGTTTTGGCCCCAGGTCCGGCTACACCTTC. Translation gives CASSFGPRSGYTF.

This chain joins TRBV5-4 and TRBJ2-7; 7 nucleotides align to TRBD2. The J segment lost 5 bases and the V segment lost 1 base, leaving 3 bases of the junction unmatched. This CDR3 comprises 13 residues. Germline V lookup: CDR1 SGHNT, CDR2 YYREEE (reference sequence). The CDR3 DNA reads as TGTGCCAGCAGCTTGTTTGCGGGGGACGAGCAGTACTTC. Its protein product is CASSLFAGDEQYF.

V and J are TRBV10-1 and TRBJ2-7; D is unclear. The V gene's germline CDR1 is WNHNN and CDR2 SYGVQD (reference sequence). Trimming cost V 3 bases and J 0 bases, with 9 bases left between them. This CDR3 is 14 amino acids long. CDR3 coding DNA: TGCGCCAGCAGTGACTATCGGGTCTCCTACGAGCAGTACTTC. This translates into CASSDYRVSYEQYF.

The CDR3: CASSLRWGQNNEQFF. The CDR3 DNA sequence: TGTGCCAGCAGCTTACGTTGGGGGCAAAACAATGAGCAGTTCTTC. The chain couples TRBV7-2 to TRBJ2-1; D possibly corresponds to TRBD1 (6 bases). The CDR3 covers 15 residues. Germline CDR1 reads SGHTA; CDR2 reads FQGNSA. The V and J ends lost 2 bases and 5 bases respectively, with 13 bases between them.

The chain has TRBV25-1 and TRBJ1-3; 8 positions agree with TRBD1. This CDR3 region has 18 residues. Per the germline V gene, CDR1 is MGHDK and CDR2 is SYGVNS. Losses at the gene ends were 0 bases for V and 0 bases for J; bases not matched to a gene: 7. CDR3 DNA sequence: TGTGCCAGCAGTGAATACCCGACAGGGGAAAGCTCTGGAAACACCATATATTTT. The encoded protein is CASSEYPTGESSGNTIYF.

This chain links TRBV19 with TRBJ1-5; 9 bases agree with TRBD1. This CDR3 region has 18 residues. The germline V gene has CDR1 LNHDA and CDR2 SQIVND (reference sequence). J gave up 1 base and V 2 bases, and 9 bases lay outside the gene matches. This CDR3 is CASSIIGTGIISNQPQHF. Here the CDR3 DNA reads TGTGCCAGTAGTATAATTGGGACAGGGATTATCAGCAATCAGCCCCAGCATTTT.

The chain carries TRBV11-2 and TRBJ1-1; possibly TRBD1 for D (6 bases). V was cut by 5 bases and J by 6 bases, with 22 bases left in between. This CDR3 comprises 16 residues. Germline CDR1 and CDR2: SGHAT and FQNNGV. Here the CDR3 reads CASSITPGQGRPEAFF. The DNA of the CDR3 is TGTGCCAGCAGCATAACACCGGGACAAGGGCGGCCTGAAGCTTTCTTT.

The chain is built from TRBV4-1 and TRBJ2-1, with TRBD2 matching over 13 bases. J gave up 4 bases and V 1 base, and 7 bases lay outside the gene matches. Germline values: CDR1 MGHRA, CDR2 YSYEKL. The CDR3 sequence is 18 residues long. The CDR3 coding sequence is TGCGCCAGCAGCCAAGTGGACATGGGACTAGCGGGGTACAATGAGCAGTTCTTC. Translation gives CASSQVDMGLAGYNEQFF.

CDR3 sequence (DNA): TGTGCCACCAGCAGAGATCGGGGAAGAGGCTACGAGCAGTACGTC. As protein: CATSRDRGRGYEQYV. V is TRBV15 and J is TRBJ2-7; possible D gene TRBD2, 5 bases. V was pared by 0 bases and J by 3 bases, with 12 bases between. This CDR3 spans 15 amino acids. Per germline, CDR1 LNHNV and CDR2 YYDKDF (reference sequence).